A selection of T cell receptor beta chains follows, all from one sample in a study of beta chain features in type 1 diabetes. TCRdb's table, derived via immunoSEQ multiplex PCR, lists solely in-frame clones and lacks some. This table holds roughly 340,000 clones, over 10% found once. The sample was naive CD4+ T cells from blood. These receptors originate from a woman in her late teens or twenties with type 1 diabetes. Each CDR3 is given with its conserved first and last residue. The D gene is left open where the match is weak. Expanded clones are given a class, and other clones once, few, many or no size at all.

d_gene | len | abundance | j_gene | v_gene | CDR3nt | CDR3aa
NA | 12 | few | TRBJ1-5 | TRBV19 | TGTGCCAGTAGTATAGCCGTTCAGCCCCAGCATTTT | CASSIAVQPQHF
TRBD1 | 15 | NA | TRBJ2-5 | TRBV28 | TGTGCCAGCAGTAGCCCAGGACAGGGCGGAGAGACCCAGTACTTC | CASSSPGQGGETQYF
NA | 16 | few | TRBJ2-2 | TRBV30 | TGTGCCTGGAGTGTACTCAGGGGCGATAACACCGGGGAGCTGTTTTTT | CAWSVLRGDNTGELFF
TRBD2 | 12 | NA | TRBJ2-1 | TRBV10-3 | TGTGCCATCAGCGGGACTACCGCGGAGCAGTTCTTC | CAISGTTAEQFF
NA | 14 | few | TRBJ1-2 | TRBV4-2 | TGTGCCAGCAGCATTGAGGCAGCTAACTATGGCTACACCTTC | CASSIEAANYGYTF
NA | 15 | NA | TRBJ1-1 | TRBV19 | TGTGCCAGTAGTAACCCGGGACTGGTAGGGACTGAAGCTTTCTTT | CASSNPGLVGTEAFF
NA | 15 | few | TRBJ2-1 | TRBV7-9 | TGTGCCAGCAGCTTAGTTGGGGTGTCGGGACTGCGGCAGTTCTTC | CASSLVGVSGLRQFF
NA | 15 | NA | TRBJ2-3 | TRBV9 | TGTGCCAGCAGCGTATTCACGGGGGAGGCAGATACGCAGTATTTT | CASSVFTGEADTQYF
TRBD2 | 16 | few | TRBJ2-7 | TRBV5-4 | TGTGCCAGCAGCCCGGGACTAGCGGGAGACCCCTACGAGCAGTACTTC | CASSPGLAGDPYEQYF
TRBD2 | 18 | NA | TRBJ2-1 | TRBV4-3 | TGCGCCAGCAGCCGAGGGACTAGCGGGAGAAGCTCCTACAATGAGCAGTTCTTC | CASSRGTSGRSSYNEQFF
TRBD1 | 13 | NA | TRBJ1-4 | TRBV7-9 | TGTGCCAGCAGCTCGACAGGGGAGGAAAAACTGTTTTTT | CASSSTGEEKLFF
TRBD1 | 16 | few | TRBJ1-5 | TRBV4-3 | TGCGCCAGCAGCCAAGATGGGACAGGGGAATATCAGCCCCAGCATTTT | CASSQDGTGEYQPQHF
TRBD1 | 15 | few | TRBJ1-2 | TRBV4-3 | TGCGCCAGCAGCCTTGCCCGGACAGGGAAATATGGCTACACCTTC | CASSLARTGKYGYTF
NA | 13 | NA | TRBJ1-1 | TRBV18 | TGTGCCAGCTCGGGGCAGGAGAACACTGAAGCTTTCTTT | CASSGQENTEAFF
NA | 14 | NA | TRBJ1-1 | TRBV18 | TGTGCCAGCTCACCACCGGCGGGGAACACTGAAGCTTTCTTT | CASSPPAGNTEAFF
TRBD1 | 14 | few | TRBJ2-7 | TRBV9 | TGTGCCAGCAGCGCCGGACAGGCGATCCGCGGGCAGTACTTC | CASSAGQAIRGQYF
NA | 14 | NA | TRBJ2-5 | TRBV19 | TGTGCCAGTAGTCCGAACAAAGGGGTGGAGACCCAGTACTTC | CASSPNKGVETQYF
TRBD1 | 14 | few | TRBJ1-5 | TRBV2 | TGTGCCAGCAGTGGGACAGGGGGATCTCAGCCCCAGCATTTT | CASSGTGGSQPQHF
TRBD2 | 13 | few | TRBJ2-5 | TRBV5-4 | TGTGCCAGCAGCTGGACTAGCGAAGAGACCCAGTACTTC | CASSWTSEETQYF
NA | 13 | few | TRBJ1-2 | TRBV25-1 | TGTGCCAGCAGTGGATCAGGGATCTATGGCTACACCTTC | CASSGSGIYGYTF
NA | 14 | NA | TRBJ1-2 | TRBV4-3 | TGCGCCAGCAGCCAAGAACAGGGATTGTATGGCTACACCTTC | CASSQEQGLYGYTF
TRBD2 | 17 | NA | TRBJ2-3 | TRBV7-8 | TGTGCCAGCCGACATCGCGCGCTAGCGGAAGTAGCAGATACGCAGTATTTT | CASRHRALAEVADTQYF
TRBD2 | 17 | NA | TRBJ2-1 | TRBV7-2 | TGTGCCAGCAGCTCCCCATCCGGGACTAGCGGATCGGCTGAGCAGTTCTTC | CASSSPSGTSGSAEQFF
TRBD2 | 11 | NA | TRBJ2-4 | TRBV5-4 | TGTGCCAGCAGCTCAAGCGGGGCACAGTACTTC | CASSSSGAQYF
NA | 13 | few | TRBJ1-1 | TRBV19 | TGTGCCAGTAGCACCACAGGAGTCACTGAAGCTTTCTTT | CASSTTGVTEAFF
TRBD1 | 16 | NA | TRBJ2-5 | TRBV5-1 | TGCGCCAGCAGCCAACCGGGACAGGGGCAACAAGAGACCCAGTACTTC | CASSQPGQGQQETQYF
NA | 12 | NA | TRBJ2-5 | TRBV2 | TGTGCCAGCGACAGGAACCAAGAGACCCAGTACTTC | CASDRNQETQYF
TRBD1 | 14 | few | TRBJ2-7 | TRBV18 | TGTGCCAGCTCGATGGGGACAGGGGGCTACGAGCAGTACTTC | CASSMGTGGYEQYF
NA | 12 | NA | TRBJ2-7 | TRBV19 | TGTGCCAGTAGTCTCGGGGGTGTCGAGCAGTACTTC | CASSLGGVEQYF
TRBD1 | 15 | NA | TRBJ2-7 | TRBV18 | TGTGCCAGCTCACTTCTGGACAGGGATGGCTACGAGCAGTACTTC | CASSLLDRDGYEQYF
TRBD1 | 16 | few | TRBJ2-7 | TRBV5-1 | TGCGCCAGCAGGGGAAAGGGACAGGGGGTGACCTACGAGCAGTACTTC | CASRGKGQGVTYEQYF
NA | 14 | few | TRBJ1-5 | TRBV7-2 | TGTGCCAGCAGCTTGACTGTACAGGCCCAGCCCCAGCATTTT | CASSLTVQAQPQHF
TRBD2 | 15 | NA | TRBJ2-7 | TRBV28 | TGTGCCAGCAGCCCTACGGGAGGCAGGGTCTTTAGGCAGTACTTC | CASSPTGGRVFRQYF
NA | 14 | NA | TRBJ2-3 | TRBV6-1 | TGTGCCAGCAAGCCAGCGGGCTTTCCAGATACGCAGTATTTT | CASKPAGFPDTQYF
NA | 14 | once | TRBJ2-2 | TRBV7-9 | TGTGCCAGCAGCTTAGACGGGAGAACCGGGGAGCTGTTTTTT | CASSLDGRTGELFF
NA | 17 | NA | TRBJ1-4 | TRBV4-3 | TGCGCCAGCAGCCAAGATCCACCGGCGGCAACTAATGAAAAACTGTTTTTT | CASSQDPPAATNEKLFF
NA | 15 | few | TRBJ2-3 | TRBV7-2 | TGTGCCAGCAGCTTAGTTGCGAAAAGCACAGATACGCAGTATTTT | CASSLVAKSTDTQYF
NA | 12 | few | TRBJ2-3 | TRBV5-6 | TGTGCCAGCAGCCGGGGTACAGATACGCAGTATTTT | CASSRGTDTQYF